The 8 T cell receptor beta chains below come from one sample, sequenced in a study of PD-L1 blockade in urothelial cancer. As to time point: peripheral blood 6 weeks after treatment start. Generated by immunoSEQ multiplex PCR, the TCRdb table keeps only in-frame clones and is missing some. The data hold roughly 28,000 clones, with approximately 80% observed a single time. This material consisted of PBMCs, taken around atezolizumab (anti-PD-L1) treatment. These receptors came from a man aged 65-85 years with urothelial cancer.

This clone was seen once. This rearrangement joins TRBV29-1 to TRBJ1-2, with a tentative D call TRBD1 (5 bases). The CDR3 loop spans 12 amino acids. Germline V gene data show CDR1 as SQVTM and CDR2 as ANQGSEA. V was cut by 6 bases and J by 6 bases, with 14 bases left in between. CDR3 in DNA: TGCAGCGTCGAACAGGAGGAGGATGGCTACACCTTC. Amino acids: CSVEQEEDGYTF.

This chain joins TRBV28 and TRBJ2-1; 10 bases align to TRBD1. Germline V lookup: CDR1 MDHEN, CDR2 SYDVKM. The CDR3 length is 13 residues. The V segment lost 3 bases and the J segment 15 bases; nucleotides outside the gene matches: 8. In DNA form, the CDR3 reads TGTGCCAGCAGTTTTTACCGGGACAGGGGTCTGTTCTTC. Translated: CASSFYRDRGLFF.

V and J are TRBV29-1 and TRBJ2-1; D is undetermined. Germline V lookup: CDR1 SQVTM, CDR2 ANQGSEA. Trimming stripped 3 bases from V and 7 bases from J, with 7 bases between. The CDR3 is made up of 11 amino acids. DNA of the CDR3: TGCAGCGTTGAGCTGGAGAATGAGCAGTTCTTC. Its protein product is CSVELENEQFF.

The CDR3 DNA sequence: TGTGCCAGCAGCTTATTCCGGGATAACACTGAAGCTTTCTTT. Protein product: CASSLFRDNTEAFF. The chain has TRBV7-9 and TRBJ1-1; no reliable D call. The V and J ends lost 2 bases and 2 bases respectively, with 9 bases between them. The length of the CDR3 is 14 residues. The germline V gene has CDR1 SEHNR and CDR2 FQNEAQ (reference sequence).

This rearrangement joins TRBV7-2 to TRBJ1-3; 12 bases line up with TRBD1. Germline CDR1 is SGHTA and CDR2 is FQGNSA. With V trimmed by 5 bases and J by 4 bases, 6 bases remained unmatched. The CDR3 length is 16 residues. Here the CDR3 DNA reads TGTGCCAGCAGCCCGGGACAGGGGGCGTTAGGAAACACCATATATTTT. It is translated as CASSPGQGALGNTIYF.

The gene calls are TRBV2 and TRBJ2-7; 7 positions match TRBD2. CDR1 is SNHLY, CDR2 FYNNEI, per germline. V dropped 5 bases and J dropped 0; count of bases not matched to a gene: 7. This CDR3 has 15 amino acids. CDR3 protein: CASSMTSPSSYEQYF. CDR3 DNA sequence: TGTGCCAGCAGTATGACTAGCCCGAGCTCCTACGAGCAGTACTTC.

The rearrangement joins TRBV7-2 to TRBJ2-3, with TRBD2 identical over 9 bases. Trimming took 3 bases from V and 0 from J; bases not matched to a gene: 13. Germline assignment: CDR1 SGHTA and CDR2 FQGNSA. The CDR3 is 19 residues long. DNA of the CDR3: TGTGCCAGCAGCTTTCGAGGCGGGGGGGGCGGGACTAGCACAGATACGCAGTATTTT. This encodes CASSFRGGGGGTSTDTQYF.

This clone was seen a few times. The CDR3 region has the DNA TGTGCCAGTAGTATAGGGGACAGGGTTGGGGAGCTGTTTTTT. Protein product: CASSIGDRVGELFF. This rearrangement joins TRBV19 to TRBJ2-2; 9 nucleotides match TRBD1. After removal of 1 base from V and 8 bases from J, the junction contained 2 bases not matched to a gene. Germline V lookup: CDR1 LNHDA, CDR2 SQIVND (reference sequence). This CDR3 contains 14 residues.